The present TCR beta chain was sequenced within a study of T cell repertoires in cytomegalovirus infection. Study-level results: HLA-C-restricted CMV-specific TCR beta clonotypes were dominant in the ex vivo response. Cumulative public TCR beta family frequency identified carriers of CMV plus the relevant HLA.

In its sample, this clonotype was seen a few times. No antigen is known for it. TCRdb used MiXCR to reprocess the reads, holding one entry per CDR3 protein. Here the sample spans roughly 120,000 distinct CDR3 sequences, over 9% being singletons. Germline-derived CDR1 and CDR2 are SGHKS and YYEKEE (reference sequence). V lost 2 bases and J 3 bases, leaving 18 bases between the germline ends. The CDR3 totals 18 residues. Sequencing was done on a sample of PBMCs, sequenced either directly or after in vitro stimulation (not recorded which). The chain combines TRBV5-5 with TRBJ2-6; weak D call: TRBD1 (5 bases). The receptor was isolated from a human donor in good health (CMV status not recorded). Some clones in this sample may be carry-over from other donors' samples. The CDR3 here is CASSFLILGAFGANVLTF. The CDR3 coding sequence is TGTGCCAGCAGCTTCCTGATCCTAGGGGCATTTGGGGCCAACGTCCTGACTTTC.